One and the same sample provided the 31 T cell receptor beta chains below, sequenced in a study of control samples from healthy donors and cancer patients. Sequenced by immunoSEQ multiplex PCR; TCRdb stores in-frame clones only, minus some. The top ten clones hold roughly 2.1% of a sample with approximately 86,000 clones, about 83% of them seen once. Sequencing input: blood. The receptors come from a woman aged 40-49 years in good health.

This CDR3 is CASSYSGQVRNQPQHF. The CDR3 DNA reads TGTGCCAGCAGTTACTCGGGACAAGTCCGCAATCAGCCCCAGCATTTT. The genes are TRBV6-2 or TRBV6-3 and TRBJ1-5; tentative D call: TRBD1 (6 bases). The CDR3 totals 16 residues. The germline V and J ends were trimmed by 0 bases and 2 bases, with 11 bases remaining between them. Looked up from germline, CDR1 is MNHEY and CDR2 is SVGEGT.

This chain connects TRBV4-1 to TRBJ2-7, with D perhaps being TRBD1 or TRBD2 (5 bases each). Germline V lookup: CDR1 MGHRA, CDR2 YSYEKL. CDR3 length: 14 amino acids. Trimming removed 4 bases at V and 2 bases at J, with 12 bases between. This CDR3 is CASSLGTQAYEQYF. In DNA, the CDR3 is TGCGCCAGCAGCCTAGGGACCCAGGCCTACGAGCAGTACTTC.

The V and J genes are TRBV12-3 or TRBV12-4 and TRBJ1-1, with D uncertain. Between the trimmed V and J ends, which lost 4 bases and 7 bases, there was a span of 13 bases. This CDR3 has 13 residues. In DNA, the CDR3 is TGTGCCAGCAGTTCTATCGTGCGCGGTGAAGCTTTCTTT. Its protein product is CASSSIVRGEAFF.

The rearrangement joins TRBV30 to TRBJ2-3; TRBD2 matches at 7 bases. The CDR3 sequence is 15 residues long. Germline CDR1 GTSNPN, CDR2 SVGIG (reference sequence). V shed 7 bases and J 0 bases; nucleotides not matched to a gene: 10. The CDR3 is CASVGGRPSTDTQYF. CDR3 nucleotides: TGTGCCTCCGTGGGGGGGAGGCCTAGCACAGATACGCAGTATTTT.

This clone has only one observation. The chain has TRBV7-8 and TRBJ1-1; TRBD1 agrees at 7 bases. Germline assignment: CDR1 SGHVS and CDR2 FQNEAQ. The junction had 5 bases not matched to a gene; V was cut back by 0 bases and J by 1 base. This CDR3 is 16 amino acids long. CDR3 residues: CASSLARHRGNTEAFF. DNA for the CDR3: TGTGCCAGCAGCTTAGCCCGACACAGGGGGAACACTGAAGCTTTCTTT.

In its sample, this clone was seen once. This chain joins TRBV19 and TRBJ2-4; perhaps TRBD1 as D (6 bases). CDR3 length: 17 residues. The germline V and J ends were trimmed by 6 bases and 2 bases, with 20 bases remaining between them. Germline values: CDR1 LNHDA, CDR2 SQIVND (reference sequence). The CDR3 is CASSRRDTELSKNIQYF. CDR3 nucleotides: TGTGCCAGTAGCCGCCGGGACACGGAACTTTCCAAAAACATTCAGTACTTC. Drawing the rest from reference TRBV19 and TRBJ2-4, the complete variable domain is DGGITQSPKYLFRKEGQNVTLSCEQNLNHDAMYWYRQDPGQGLRLIYYSQIVNDFQKGDIAEGYSVSREKKESFPLTVTSAQKNPTAFYLCASSRRDTELSKNIQYFGAGTRLSVL.

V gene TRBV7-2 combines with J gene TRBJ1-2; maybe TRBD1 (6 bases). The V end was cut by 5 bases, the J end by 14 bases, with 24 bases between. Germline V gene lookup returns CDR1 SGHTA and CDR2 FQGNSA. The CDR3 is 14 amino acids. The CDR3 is CASSPVLGQPRETF. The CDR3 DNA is TGTGCCAGCAGCCCCGTTTTGGGACAACCTCGAGAGACCTTC.

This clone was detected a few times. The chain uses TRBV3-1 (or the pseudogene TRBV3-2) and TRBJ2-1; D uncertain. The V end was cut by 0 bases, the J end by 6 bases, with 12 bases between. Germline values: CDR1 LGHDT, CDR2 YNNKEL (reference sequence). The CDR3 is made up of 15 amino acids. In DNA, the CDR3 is TGTGCCAGCAGCCAAGATCCCAGAAGCGCCAATGAGCAGTTCTTC. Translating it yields CASSQDPRSANEQFF.

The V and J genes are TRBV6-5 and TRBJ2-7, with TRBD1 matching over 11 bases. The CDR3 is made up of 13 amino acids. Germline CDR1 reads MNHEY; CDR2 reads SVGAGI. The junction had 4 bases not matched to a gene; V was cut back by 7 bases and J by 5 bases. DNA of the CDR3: TGTGCCAGCAAACCGGGACAGGGGGACGAGCAGTACTTC. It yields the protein CASKPGQGDEQYF.

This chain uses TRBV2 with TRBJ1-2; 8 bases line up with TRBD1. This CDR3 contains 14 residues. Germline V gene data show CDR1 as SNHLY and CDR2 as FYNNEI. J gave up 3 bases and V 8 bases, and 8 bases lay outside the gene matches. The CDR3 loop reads CASRTGPLHYGYTF. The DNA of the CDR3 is TGTGCCAGCCGGACAGGGCCCTTACACTATGGCTACACCTTC.

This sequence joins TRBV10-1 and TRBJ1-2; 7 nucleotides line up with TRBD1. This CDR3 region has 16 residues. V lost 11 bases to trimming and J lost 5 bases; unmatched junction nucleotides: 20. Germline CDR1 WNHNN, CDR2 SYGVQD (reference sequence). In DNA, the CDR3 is TGCGCCTCCCCTTCTCTGGGGACAGCGGAGGAATATGGCTACACCTTC. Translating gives CASPSLGTAEEYGYTF.

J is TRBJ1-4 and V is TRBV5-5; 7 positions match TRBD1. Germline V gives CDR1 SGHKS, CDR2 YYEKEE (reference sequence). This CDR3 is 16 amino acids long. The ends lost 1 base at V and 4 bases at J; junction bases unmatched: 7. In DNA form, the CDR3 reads TGTGCCAGCAGCTTGATAGGGACAGCTAATAATGAAAAACTGTTTTTT. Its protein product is CASSLIGTANNEKLFF.

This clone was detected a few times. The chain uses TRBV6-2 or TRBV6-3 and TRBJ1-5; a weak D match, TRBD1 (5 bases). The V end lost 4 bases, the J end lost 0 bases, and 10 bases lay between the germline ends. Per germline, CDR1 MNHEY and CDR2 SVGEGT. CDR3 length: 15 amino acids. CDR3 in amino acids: CASSSDRNSNQPQHF. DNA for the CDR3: TGTGCCAGCAGTTCCGACAGAAATAGCAATCAGCCCCAGCATTTT.

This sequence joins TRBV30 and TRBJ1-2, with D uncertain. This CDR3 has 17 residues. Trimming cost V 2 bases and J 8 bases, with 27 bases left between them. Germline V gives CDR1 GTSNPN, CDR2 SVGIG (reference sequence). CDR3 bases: TGTGCCTGGAGTATCACCCTTAGTGTTGGGAGTTCGTCGGGCTACACCTTC. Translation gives CAWSITLSVGSSSGYTF.

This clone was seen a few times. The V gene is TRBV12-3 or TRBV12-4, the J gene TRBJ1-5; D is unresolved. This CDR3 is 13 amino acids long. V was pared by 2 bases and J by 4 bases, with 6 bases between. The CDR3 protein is CASSLTRNQPQHF. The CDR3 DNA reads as TGTGCCAGCAGTTTAACCAGGAATCAGCCCCAGCATTTT.

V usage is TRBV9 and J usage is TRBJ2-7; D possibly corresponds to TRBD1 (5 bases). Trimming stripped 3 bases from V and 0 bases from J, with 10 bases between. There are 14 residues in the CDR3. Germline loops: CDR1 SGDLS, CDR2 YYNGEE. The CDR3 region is CASSAQVSSYEQYF. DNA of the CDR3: TGTGCCAGCAGCGCACAGGTGAGCTCCTACGAGCAGTACTTC. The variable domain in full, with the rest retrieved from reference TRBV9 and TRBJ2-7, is DSGVTQTPKHLITATGQRVTLRCSPRSGDLSVYWYQQSLDQGLQFLIQYYNGEERAKGNILERFSAQQFPDLHSELNLSSLELGDSALYFCASSAQVSSYEQYFGPGTRLTVT.

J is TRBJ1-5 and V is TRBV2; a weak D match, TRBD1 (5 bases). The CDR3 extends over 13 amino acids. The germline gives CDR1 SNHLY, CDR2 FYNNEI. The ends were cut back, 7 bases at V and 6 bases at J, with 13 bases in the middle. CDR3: CASIIGVGQPQHF. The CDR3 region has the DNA TGTGCCAGCATCATAGGGGTGGGTCAGCCCCAGCATTTT.

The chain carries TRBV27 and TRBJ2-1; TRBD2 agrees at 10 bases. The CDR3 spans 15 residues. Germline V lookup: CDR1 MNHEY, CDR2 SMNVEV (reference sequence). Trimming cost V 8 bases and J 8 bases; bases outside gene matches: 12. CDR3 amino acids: CASSLGSGGSYEQFF. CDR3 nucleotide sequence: TGTGCCAGCTCCCTAGGTAGCGGGGGGAGTTATGAGCAGTTCTTC.

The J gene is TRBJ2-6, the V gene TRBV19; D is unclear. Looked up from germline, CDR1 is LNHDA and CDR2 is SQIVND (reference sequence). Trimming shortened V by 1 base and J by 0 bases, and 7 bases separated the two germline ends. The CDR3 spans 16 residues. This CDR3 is CASSIVRSSGANVLTF. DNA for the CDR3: TGTGCCAGTAGTATAGTTCGGAGCTCTGGGGCCAACGTCCTGACTTTC.

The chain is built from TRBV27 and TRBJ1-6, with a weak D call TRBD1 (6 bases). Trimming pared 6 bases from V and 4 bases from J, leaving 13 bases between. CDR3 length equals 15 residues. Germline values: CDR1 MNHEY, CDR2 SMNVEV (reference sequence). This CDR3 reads CASRGLGAYNSPLHF. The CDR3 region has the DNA TGTGCCAGCAGGGGGCTGGGGGCTTATAATTCACCCCTCCACTTT.

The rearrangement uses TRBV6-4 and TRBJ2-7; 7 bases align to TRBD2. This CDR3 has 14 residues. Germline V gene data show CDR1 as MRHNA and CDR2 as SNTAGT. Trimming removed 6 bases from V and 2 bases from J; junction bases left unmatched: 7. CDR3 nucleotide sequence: TGTGCCAGCAGCACTAGCGCACCTACCTACGAGCAGTACTTC. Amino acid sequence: CASSTSAPTYEQYF.

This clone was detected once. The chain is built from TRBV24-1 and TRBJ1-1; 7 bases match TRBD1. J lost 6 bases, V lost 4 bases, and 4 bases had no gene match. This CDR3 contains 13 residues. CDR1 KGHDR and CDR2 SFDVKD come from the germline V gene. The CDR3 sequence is CATSDLTGAEAFF. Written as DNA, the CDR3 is TGTGCCACCAGTGACCTCACAGGGGCTGAAGCTTTCTTT.

The DNA of the CDR3 is TGTACCAGCAGCATCATTAGACTAGCGGGGGCCACAGATACGCAGTATTTT. Its protein is CTSSIIRLAGATDTQYF. The chain combines TRBV7-2 with TRBJ2-3, with 12 bases that match TRBD2. CDR3 length equals 17 residues. Germline trimming cut 5 bases from V and 2 bases from J; bases unmatched to any gene: 8. The V gene's germline CDR1 is SGHTA and CDR2 FQGNSA.

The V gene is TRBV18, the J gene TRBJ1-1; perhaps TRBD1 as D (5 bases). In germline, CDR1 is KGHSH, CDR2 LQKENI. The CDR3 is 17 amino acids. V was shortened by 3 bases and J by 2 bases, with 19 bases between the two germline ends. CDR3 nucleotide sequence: TGTGCCAGCTCACCTGGTTGGGCAGGGAGGAAAAACACTGAAGCTTTCTTT. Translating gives CASSPGWAGRKNTEAFF.

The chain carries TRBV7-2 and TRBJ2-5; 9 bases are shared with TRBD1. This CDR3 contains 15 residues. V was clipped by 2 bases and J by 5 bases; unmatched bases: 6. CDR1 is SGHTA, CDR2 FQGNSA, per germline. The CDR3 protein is CASSLQTGGAETQYF. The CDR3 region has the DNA TGTGCCAGCAGCTTACAGACAGGGGGAGCTGAGACCCAGTACTTC.

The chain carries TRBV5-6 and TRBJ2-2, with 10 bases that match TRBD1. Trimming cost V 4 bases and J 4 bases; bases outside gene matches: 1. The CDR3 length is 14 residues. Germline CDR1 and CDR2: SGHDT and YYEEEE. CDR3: CASSRTGGTGELFF. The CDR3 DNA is TGTGCCAGCAGCCGGACAGGGGGCACCGGGGAGCTGTTTTTT.

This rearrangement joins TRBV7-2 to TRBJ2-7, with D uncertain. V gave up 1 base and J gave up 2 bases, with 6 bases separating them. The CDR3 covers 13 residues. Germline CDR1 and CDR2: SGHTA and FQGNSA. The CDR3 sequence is CASSLEVAYEQYF. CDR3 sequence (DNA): TGTGCCAGCAGCTTAGAAGTAGCCTACGAGCAGTACTTC.

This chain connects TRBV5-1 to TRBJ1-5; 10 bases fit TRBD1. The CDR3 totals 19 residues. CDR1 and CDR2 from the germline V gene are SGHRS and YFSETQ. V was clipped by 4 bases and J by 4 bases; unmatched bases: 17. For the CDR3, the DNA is TGCGCCAGCAGCCGAGACCTGGACAGGGGGAAAAGGGAGAATCAGCCCCAGCATTTT. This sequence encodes CASSRDLDRGKRENQPQHF.

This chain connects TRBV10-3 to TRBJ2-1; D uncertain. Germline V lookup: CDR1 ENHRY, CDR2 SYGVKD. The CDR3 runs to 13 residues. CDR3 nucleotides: TGTGCGGCCCAGTGGAGCGCTGGGAATGAGCAGTTCTTC. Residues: CAAQWSAGNEQFF.

CDR3 in amino acids: CASSPQGLVDTEAFF. The CDR3 DNA reads as TGTGCCAGCTCACCCCAGGGGCTTGTCGACACTGAAGCTTTCTTT. V and J are TRBV18 and TRBJ1-1, with a tentative D call TRBD1 (6 bases). V lost 3 bases, J lost 3 bases, and 14 bases lay in between. Germline V gene lookup returns CDR1 KGHSH and CDR2 LQKENI. CDR3 size: 15 residues.

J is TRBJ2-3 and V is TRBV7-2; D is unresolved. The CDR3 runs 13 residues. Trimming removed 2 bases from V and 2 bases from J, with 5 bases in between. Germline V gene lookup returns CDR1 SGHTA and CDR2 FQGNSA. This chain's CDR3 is CASSLTDTDTQYF. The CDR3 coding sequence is TGTGCCAGCAGCTTAACGGACACAGATACGCAGTATTTT.